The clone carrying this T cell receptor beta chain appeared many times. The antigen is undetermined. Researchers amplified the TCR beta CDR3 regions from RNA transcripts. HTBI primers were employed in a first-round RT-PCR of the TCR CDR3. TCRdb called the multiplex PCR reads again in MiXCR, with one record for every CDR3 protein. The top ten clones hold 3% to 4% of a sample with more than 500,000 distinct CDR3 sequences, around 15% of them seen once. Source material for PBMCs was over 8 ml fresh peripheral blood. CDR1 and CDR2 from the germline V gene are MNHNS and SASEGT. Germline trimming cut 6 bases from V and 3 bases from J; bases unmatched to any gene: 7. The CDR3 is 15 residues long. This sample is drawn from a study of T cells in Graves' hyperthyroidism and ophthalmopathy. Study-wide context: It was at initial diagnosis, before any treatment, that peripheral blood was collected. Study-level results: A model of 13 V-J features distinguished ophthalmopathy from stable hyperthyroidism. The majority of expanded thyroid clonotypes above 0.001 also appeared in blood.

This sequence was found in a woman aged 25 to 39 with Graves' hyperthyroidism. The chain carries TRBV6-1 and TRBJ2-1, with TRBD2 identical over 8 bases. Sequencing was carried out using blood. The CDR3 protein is CASRRREVIYNEQFF. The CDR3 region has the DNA TGTGCCAGCAGGAGGCGGGAGGTGATCTACAATGAGCAGTTCTTC.